The clone carrying this T cell receptor (beta chain) occurred many times. Its antigen is undetermined. The TCR cDNA carried a universal primer site and UMIs from 5'RACE template switching. TCRdb reprocessed the 5' RACE reads with MiXCR, giving one entry per CDR3 protein. The sample has 310,000 or so distinct CDR3 sequences, around 4% seen once; the top ten hold about 20%. This specimen comes from a study of T cells after yellow fever vaccination. Broader study findings: Weaker overall was a secondary response that nonetheless peaked faster, on day 5 versus 15. CD4 and CD8 compartments shared a small share of clonotypes.

The germline V gene encodes CDR1 WNHNN and CDR2 SYGVQD (reference sequence). V lost 0 bases and J 7 bases, leaving 9 bases between the germline ends. This CDR3 contains 14 residues. The chain recombines TRBV10-1 with TRBJ1-4; no clear D gene. Sequenced material: PBMCs, taken on the day of the yellow fever booster vaccination. This receptor was identified in a man younger than 30 who received the YFV17D yellow fever vaccine. The CDR3 here is CASSESTAVEKLFF. The CDR3 bases are TGCGCCAGCAGTGAGTCGACTGCGGTTGAAAAACTGTTTTTT.